This TCR beta chain was found in a study of blood T cell repertoires in COVID-19. Trimming took 0 bases from V and 5 from J, leaving 10 bases between them. In germline, CDR1 is SGHTA, CDR2 FQGNSA. The CDR3 consists of 14 residues. In the study's own analysis: Reference gene primer amplification gave nucleated cell count estimates. The table came from immunoSEQ multiplex PCR; TCRdb's copy has only in-frame clones and leaves some out. Clonal size and the V and J genes are those of that table, whereas D and trimming came from the DNA. The sample records 250,000 to 300,000 clones, roughly 85% being singletons.

V gene TRBV7-2 combines with J gene TRBJ2-5; unclear D gene. Sequencing was carried out using peripheral blood. The TCR sequence derives from a woman aged 25 to 39 with active or convalescent COVID-19. The CDR3 nucleotides read TGTGCCAGCAGCTTAGCTTCTTTTTCGGAGACCCAGTACTTC. Amino acids: CASSLASFSETQYF.